This T cell receptor (beta chain) was identified during a study of CD8 T cells in Susac syndrome. RNA totalling about 0.45 to 1 ug underwent reverse transcription with random hexamers. TCRdb re-analysed the immunoSEQ multiplex PCR reads in MiXCR, keeping a single row per CDR3 protein. The sample records over 150,000 distinct CDR3 sequences, about 94% being singletons. CDR1 SGHDT and CDR2 YYEEEE come from the germline V gene. Deletions cut 5 bases from V and 4 bases from J, with 10 bases between. There are 12 residues in the CDR3. The multiple sclerosis controls consisted of treatment-naive patients with relapsing-remitting disease, either stable or active. Isolation of CD8+ and CD4+ T cells was performed negatively, whereas enrichment of TEMRA cells was done by FACS.

The sample taken for sequencing was CD4+ T cells from PBMCs. The TCR was taken from a human donor with multiple sclerosis. This chain connects TRBV5-6 to TRBJ2-7, with D possibly being TRBD1 (6 bases). CDR3 loop: CASRIGTYEQYF. Written as DNA, the CDR3 is TGTGCCAGCAGAATTGGGACATACGAGCAGTACTTC.